This TCR beta chain emerged from a study of T cells in Graves' hyperthyroidism and ophthalmopathy (dated by TCRdb to between 2019 and 2020). A note on the overall study: Peripheral blood was sampled at the time of initial diagnosis, prior to any treatment. According to the paper, TCR Vbeta CDR3 sequencing was carried out on 135 peripheral blood samples, which came from fewer than 50 ophthalmopathy, about 75 hyperthyroidism and roughly 17 progressor patients. Prospective prediction of ophthalmopathy was tested in an independent validation cohort consisting of 18 hyperthyroidism patients and 15 to 17 patients who later progressed to ophthalmopathy. For training and testing, the 100 patients in the discovery cohort were randomly divided in a 7:3 ratio. In addition, the study compared T-cell repertoires in thyroid tissue and in blood from roughly six Graves' hyperthyroidism patients. A discovery cohort of about 100 patients, 43 with Graves' ophthalmopathy and under 60 with stable Graves' hyperthyroidism, was used to find distinguishing TCR V-J signatures. Once sampling was done, hyperthyroidism patients were given methimazole at a starting dose of 30 mg daily, whereas ophthalmopathy patients were given high-dose intravenous methylprednisolone. The investigation overall reported the following: A model built on a 13 V-J signature distinguished ophthalmopathy from stable hyperthyroidism, reaching about 88% sensitivity and about 81% specificity in cross-validation and 80%/75% in testing. During validation, the model predicted progression to ophthalmopathy a median of about 6.5 months ahead of onset, with roughly 65% sensitivity and 72.22% specificity. Most expanded thyroid clonotypes (frequency above 0.001) were also detected in blood, suggesting blood repertoires may reflect thyroid immune responses. No statistical method was used to set the sample size in advance, and investigators knew the group allocation.

CDR1 and CDR2, per the germline V gene, are SGHTA and FQGNSA. V and J are truncated by 3 bases and 0 bases respectively, leaving an intervening sequence of 11 bases. Reading from cysteine to phenylalanine, the CDR3 counts 16 amino acids. The only DNA kept is the CDR3, 48 bases in frame from the first base. Stable Graves' hyperthyroidism was defined as the absence of progression to ophthalmopathy over 18 months of follow-up. Hyperthyroidism patients were aged 18 to 65 years and newly diagnosed, with disease duration of less than 2 months. Patients with uncontrolled infections, other autoimmune diseases, pregnancy or lactation were excluded. Diagnoses were based on clinical symptoms, serum thyroxine and TRAb, thyroid ultrasound and orbital computed tomography. PBMCs were separated from about 10 ml of fresh peripheral blood using Ficoll-Paque density gradient centrifugation. Total RNA was extracted with Trizol reagent, and quality was checked on an Agilent 2100 Bioanalyzer.

TCR beta CDR3 regions were amplified from RNA transcripts. For the first round of RT-PCR on the TCR CDR3, the HTBI primer set was used together with the Qiagen OneStep RT-PCR kit. Libraries were constructed in a second round of multiplex PCR, after which size selection and purification were carried out. Libraries were sequenced paired-end with 100 bp reads on an Illumina HiSeq2000. Under the source paper's analysis protocol: SOAPnuke was used to process the raw data, throwing out any read that contained adapters or uncalled bases, had a mean Phred below 15, or lacked an exact constant-primer or identifier match. COPE v1.2.5 was used to merge the high-quality paired reads, and each unique nucleotide sequence was defined as a clonotype. MiTCR v1.1 was used to align clonotypes to the IMGT TRBV, TRBD and TRBJ reference segments. The analysis was restricted to V-J combinations with a frequency above 0.0001, which together covered about 99% of the repertoires. The TCS score was defined as the ratio of F50 (clonal expansion) to E x V (chaos), calculated using BLOSUM62-based TCRdist between CDR3 peptides within each V-J. Welch's t-statistics and random forest reduced around 550 V-J features to 13, which were used in a naive Bayes classifier (R e1071). Using fastp trimming at Q25 and MiXCR clonotype assembly, TCRdb reanalyzed the public sequencing data and kept in-frame beta chains. Each entry is one CDR3 protein sequence, shown with its most common DNA and genes. None of the V and J calls come from the authors' own analysis; TCRdb made them. The sample data list 650,000 to 750,000 distinct CDR3 sequences, and about 14% of these were observed just once. Roughly 10% of the sample belongs to the ten largest clones.

Worth noting for this clonotype: Which antigen it targets is not known. It has no much larger one-base neighbor in the sample; base qualities were not kept.

The sequence links TRBV7-2 to TRBJ2-2; D gene: possibly TRBD2, on 6 matching bases. This sequence originates from a woman between 18 and 29 years old with Graves' hyperthyroidism. Sequencing was performed on blood. In nucleotide form, the sequence is TGTGCCAGCAGCTTCGGTAGGGAGGCGAACACCGGGGAGCTGTTTTTT. Its product reads: CASSFGREANTGELFF. The full variable domain, with segments outside the CDR3 supplied by the reference TRBV7-2 and TRBJ2-2 proteins, appears as GAGVSQSPSNKVTEKGKDVELRCDPISGHTALYWYRQSLGQGLEFLIYFQGNSAPDKSGLPSDRFSAERTGGSVSTLTIQRTQQEDSAVYLCASSFGREANTGELFFGEGSRLTVL.